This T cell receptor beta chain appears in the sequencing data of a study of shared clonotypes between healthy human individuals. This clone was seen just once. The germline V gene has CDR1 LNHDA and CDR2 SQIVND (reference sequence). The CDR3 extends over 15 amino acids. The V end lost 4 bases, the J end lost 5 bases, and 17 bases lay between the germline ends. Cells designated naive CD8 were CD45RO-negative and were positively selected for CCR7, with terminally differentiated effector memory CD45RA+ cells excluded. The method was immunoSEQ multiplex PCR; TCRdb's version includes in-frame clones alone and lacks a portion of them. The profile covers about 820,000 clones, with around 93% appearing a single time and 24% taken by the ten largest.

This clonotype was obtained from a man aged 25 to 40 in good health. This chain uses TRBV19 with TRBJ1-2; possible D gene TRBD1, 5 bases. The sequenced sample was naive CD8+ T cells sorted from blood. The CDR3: CASSTSTASGYGYTF. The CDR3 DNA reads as TGTGCCAGTAGTACCTCGACAGCCTCTGGGTATGGCTACACCTTC.